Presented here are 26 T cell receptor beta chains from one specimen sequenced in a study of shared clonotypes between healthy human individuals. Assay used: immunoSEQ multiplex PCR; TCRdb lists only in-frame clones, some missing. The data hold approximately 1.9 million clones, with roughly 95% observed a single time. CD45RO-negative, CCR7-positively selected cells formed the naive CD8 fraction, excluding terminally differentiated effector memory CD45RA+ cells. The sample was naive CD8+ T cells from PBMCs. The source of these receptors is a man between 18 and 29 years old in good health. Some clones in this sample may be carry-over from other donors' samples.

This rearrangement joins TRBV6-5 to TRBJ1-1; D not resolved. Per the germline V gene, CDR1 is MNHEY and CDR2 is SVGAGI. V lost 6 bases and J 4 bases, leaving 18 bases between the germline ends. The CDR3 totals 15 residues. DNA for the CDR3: TGTGCCAGCAGCACGGGCCCCCGACTTGGCACTGAAGCTTTCTTT. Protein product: CASSTGPRLGTEAFF.

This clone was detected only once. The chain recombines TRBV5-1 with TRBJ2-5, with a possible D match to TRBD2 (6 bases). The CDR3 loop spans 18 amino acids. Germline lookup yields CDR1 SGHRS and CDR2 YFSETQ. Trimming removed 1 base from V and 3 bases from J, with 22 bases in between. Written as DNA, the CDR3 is TGCGCCAGCAGCTTGTATTCCCGGGCTGGGGGAGGAAAAGAGACCCAGTACTTC. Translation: CASSLYSRAGGGKETQYF.

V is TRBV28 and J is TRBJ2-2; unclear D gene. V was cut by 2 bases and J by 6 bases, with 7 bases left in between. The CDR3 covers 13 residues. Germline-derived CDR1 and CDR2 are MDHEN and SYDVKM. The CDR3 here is CASSLQYAGELFF. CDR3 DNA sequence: TGTGCCAGCAGTTTACAGTACGCCGGGGAGCTGTTTTTT.

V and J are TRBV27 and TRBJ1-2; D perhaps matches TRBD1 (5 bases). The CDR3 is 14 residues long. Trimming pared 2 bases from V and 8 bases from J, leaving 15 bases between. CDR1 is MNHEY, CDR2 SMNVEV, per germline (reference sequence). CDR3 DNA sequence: TGTGCCAGCAGTTTACGGGGACGGATTGGAGGCTACACCTTC. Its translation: CASSLRGRIGGYTF.

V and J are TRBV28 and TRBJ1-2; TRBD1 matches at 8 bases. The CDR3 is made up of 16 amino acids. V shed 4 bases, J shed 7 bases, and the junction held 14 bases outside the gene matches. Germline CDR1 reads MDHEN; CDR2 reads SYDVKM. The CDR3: CASSSEDRVVDGGYTF. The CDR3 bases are TGTGCCAGCAGTTCGGAGGACAGGGTGGTCGACGGTGGCTACACCTTC.

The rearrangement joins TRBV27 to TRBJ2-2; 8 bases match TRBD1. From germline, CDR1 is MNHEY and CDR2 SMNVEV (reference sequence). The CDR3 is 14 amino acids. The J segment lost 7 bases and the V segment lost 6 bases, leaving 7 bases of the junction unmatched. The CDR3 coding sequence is TGTGCCAGCAGGTGGACAGGGCGGGTCGGGGAGCTGTTTTTT. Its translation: CASRWTGRVGELFF.

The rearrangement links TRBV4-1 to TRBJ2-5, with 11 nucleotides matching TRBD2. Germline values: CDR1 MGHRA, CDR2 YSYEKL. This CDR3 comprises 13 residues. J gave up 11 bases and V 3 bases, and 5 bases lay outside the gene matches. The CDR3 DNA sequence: TGCGCCAGCAGCCATTTGACTAGCGGGGAGCAGTACTTC. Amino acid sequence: CASSHLTSGEQYF.

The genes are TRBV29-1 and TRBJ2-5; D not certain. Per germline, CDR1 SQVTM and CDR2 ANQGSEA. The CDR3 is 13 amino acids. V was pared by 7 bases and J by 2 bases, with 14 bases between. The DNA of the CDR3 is TGCAGCGCCGAAGTGGGGTGGCAAGAGACCCAGTACTTC. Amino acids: CSAEVGWQETQYF.

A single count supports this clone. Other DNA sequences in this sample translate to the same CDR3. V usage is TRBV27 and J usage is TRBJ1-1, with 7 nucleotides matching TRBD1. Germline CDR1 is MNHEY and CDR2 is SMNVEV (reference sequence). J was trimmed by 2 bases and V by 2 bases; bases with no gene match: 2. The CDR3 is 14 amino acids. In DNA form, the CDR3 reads TGTGCCAGCAGTTTAGTAGGGGGCAACACTGAAGCTTTCTTT. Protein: CASSLVGGNTEAFF.

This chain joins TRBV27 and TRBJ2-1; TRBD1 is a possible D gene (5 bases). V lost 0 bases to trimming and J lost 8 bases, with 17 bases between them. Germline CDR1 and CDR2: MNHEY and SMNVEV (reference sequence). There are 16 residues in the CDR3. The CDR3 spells CASSLSRGEVSDEQFF. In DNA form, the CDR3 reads TGTGCCAGCAGTTTATCAAGGGGTGAGGTGTCGGATGAGCAGTTCTTC.

CDR3 in amino acids: CASSYDYLQETQYF. The CDR3 bases are TGCGCCAGCAGTTACGACTACTTACAAGAGACCCAGTACTTC. V and J are TRBV4-1 and TRBJ2-5; possibly TRBD2 for D (5 bases). Germline V gene lookup returns CDR1 MGHRA and CDR2 YSYEKL. V lost 6 bases and J 2 bases, leaving 13 bases between the germline ends. The CDR3 runs to 14 residues.

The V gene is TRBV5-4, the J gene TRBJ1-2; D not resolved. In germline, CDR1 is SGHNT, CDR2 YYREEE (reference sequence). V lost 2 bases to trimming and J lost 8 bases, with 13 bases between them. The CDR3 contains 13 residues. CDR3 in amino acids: CASSFKVPEGYTF. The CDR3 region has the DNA TGTGCCAGCAGCTTTAAGGTCCCGGAGGGCTACACCTTC.

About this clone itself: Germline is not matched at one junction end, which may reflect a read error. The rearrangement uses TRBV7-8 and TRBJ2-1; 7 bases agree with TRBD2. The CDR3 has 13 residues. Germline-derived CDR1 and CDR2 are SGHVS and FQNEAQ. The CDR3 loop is CASSLAVHNEQFF. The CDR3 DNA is TGTGCCAGCAGCCTAGCGGTTCACAATGAGCAGTTCTTC.

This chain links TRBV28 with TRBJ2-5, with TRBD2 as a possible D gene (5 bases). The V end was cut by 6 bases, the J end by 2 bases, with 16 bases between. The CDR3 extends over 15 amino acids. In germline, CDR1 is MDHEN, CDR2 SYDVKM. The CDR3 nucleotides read TGTGCCAGCAGCTTCAATACTAGGGTTCAAGAGACCCAGTACTTC. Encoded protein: CASSFNTRVQETQYF.

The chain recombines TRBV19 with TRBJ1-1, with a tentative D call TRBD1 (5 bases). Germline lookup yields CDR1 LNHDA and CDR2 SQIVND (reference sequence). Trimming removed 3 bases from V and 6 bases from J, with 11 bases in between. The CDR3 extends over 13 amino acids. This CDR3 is CASSIGGVSEAFF. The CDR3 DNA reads TGTGCCAGTAGTATTGGGGGGGTCTCTGAAGCTTTCTTT.

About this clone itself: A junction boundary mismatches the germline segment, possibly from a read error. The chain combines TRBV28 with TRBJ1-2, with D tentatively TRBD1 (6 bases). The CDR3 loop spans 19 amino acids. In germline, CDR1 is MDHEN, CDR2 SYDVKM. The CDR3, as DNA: TGTGCCAGCAGCTTATCGGGGGGGGCATCCCAAAGGGGTAACTATGGCTACACCTTC. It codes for CASSLSGGASQRGNYGYTF.

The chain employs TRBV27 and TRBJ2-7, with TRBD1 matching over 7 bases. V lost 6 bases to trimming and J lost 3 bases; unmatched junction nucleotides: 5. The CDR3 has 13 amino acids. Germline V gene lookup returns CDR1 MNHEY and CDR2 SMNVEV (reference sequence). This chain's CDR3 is CASRDREYYEQYF. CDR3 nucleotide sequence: TGTGCCAGCAGAGACAGGGAATACTACGAGCAGTACTTC.

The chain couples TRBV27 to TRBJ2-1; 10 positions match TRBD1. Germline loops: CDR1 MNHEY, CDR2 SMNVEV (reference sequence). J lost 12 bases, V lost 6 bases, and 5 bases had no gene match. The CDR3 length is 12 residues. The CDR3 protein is CASRGGTGVQFF. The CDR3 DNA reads TGTGCCAGCAGGGGAGGGACAGGGGTGCAGTTCTTC.

The CDR3: CASRDRVTTGELFF. The CDR3 nucleotides are TGTGCCAGCAGGGACAGGGTGACGACCGGGGAGCTGTTTTTT. This chain uses TRBV6-1 with TRBJ2-2, with TRBD1 identical over 8 bases. Germline V gene sequence: CDR1 MNHNS, CDR2 SASEGT. CDR3 length: 14 amino acids. With 6 bases clipped from V and 5 bases from J, the junction kept 5 bases outside the gene matches.

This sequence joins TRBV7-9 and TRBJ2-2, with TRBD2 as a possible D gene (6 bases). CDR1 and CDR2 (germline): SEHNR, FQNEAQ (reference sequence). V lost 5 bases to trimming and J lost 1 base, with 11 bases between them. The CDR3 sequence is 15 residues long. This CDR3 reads CASSERRGNTGELFF. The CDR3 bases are TGTGCCAGCAGCGAAAGGAGGGGGAACACCGGGGAGCTGTTTTTT.

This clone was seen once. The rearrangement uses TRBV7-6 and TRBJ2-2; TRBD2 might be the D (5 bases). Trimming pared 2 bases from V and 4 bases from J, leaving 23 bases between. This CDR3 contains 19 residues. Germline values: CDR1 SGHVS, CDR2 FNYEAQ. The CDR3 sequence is CASSLMFFSGGTPTGELFF. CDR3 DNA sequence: TGTGCCAGCAGCTTAATGTTCTTCAGCGGAGGAACCCCCACCGGGGAGCTGTTTTTT.

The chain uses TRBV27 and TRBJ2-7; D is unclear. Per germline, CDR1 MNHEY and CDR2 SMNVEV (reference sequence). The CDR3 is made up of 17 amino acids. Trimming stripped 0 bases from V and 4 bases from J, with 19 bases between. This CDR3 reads CASSLSYTGSFSYEQYF. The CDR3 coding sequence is TGTGCCAGCAGTTTATCTTATACGGGCAGCTTCTCTTACGAGCAGTACTTC.

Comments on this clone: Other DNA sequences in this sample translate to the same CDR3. The DNA for the CDR3 is TGTGCCTGGAGTGTACTAGCGGGGACTTACGAGCAGTACTTC. Amino acid sequence: CAWSVLAGTYEQYF. The rearrangement joins TRBV30 to TRBJ2-7, with 10 bases that match TRBD2. The J segment lost 4 bases and the V segment lost 0 bases, leaving 3 bases of the junction unmatched. CDR1 and CDR2 (germline): GTSNPN, SVGIG (reference sequence). This CDR3 comprises 14 residues.

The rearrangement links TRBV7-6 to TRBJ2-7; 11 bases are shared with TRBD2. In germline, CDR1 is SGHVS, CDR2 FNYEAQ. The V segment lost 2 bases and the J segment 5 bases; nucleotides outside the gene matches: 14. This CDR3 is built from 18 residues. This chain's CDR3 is CASSLFFGTGLAGDEQYF. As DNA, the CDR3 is TGTGCCAGCAGCTTATTCTTCGGAACCGGACTAGCGGGCGACGAGCAGTACTTC.

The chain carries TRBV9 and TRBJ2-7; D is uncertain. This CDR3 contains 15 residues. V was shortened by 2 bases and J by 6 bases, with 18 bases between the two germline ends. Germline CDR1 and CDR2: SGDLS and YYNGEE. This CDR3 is CASSVESVYPVEQYF. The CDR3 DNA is TGTGCCAGCAGCGTGGAGTCTGTTTACCCCGTCGAGCAGTACTTC.

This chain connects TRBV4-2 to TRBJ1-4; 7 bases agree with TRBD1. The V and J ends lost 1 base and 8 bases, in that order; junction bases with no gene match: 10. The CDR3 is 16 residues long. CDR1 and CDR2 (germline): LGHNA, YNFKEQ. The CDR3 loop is CASSQVERDSKEKLFF. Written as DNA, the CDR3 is TGTGCCAGCAGCCAAGTCGAGCGGGACAGCAAGGAAAAACTGTTTTTT.